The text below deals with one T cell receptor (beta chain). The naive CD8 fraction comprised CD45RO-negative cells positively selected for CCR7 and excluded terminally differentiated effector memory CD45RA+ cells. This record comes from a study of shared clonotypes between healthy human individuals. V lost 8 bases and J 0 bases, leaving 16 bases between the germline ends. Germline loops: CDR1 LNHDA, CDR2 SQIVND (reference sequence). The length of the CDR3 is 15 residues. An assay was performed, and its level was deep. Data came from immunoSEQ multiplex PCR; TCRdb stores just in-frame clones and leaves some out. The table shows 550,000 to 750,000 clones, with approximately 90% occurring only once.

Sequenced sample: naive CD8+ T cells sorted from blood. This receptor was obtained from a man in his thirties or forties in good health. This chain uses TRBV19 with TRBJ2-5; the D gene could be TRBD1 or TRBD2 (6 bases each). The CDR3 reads CASRRGLKYQETQYF. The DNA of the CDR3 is TGTGCCAGTCGACGGGGGCTTAAGTACCAAGAGACCCAGTACTTC.